This is a list of T cell receptor beta chains from one sample in a study of blood T cell repertoires in COVID-19. Generated by immunoSEQ multiplex PCR, the TCRdb table keeps only in-frame clones and is missing some. Of about 150,000 clones in the sample, 84% were seen once. Sequencing was carried out using peripheral blood. These receptors all stem from a human donor in a cohort sampled during active COVID-19. The CDR3 runs from the conserved cysteine through the conserved F or W. The D gene is left open where the match is weak. Expanded clones get a size class; other rows say once, few or many, or leave the size out.

>NA|TRBV19|TRBJ2-7|NA
CASSPIGAESYEQYF
TGTGCCAGTAGTCCCATTGGAGCGGAGTCCTACGAGCAGTACTTC
>TRBD2|TRBV27|TRBJ2-3|medium-sized
CASSSFAGVTDTQYF
TGTGCCAGCAGTTCCTTTGCGGGAGTCACAGATACGCAGTATTTT
>TRBD2|TRBV5-1|TRBJ2-1|NA
CASSFTGTSTGEQFF
TGCGCCAGCAGCTTCACCGGGACTAGCACGGGTGAGCAGTTCTTC
>NA|TRBV3-1/TRBV3-2|TRBJ1-6|few
CASSPGLTNSPLHF
TGTGCCAGCAGCCCAGGACTGACAAATTCACCCCTCCACTTT
>NA|TRBV21-1|TRBJ2-1|NA
CASSPGRPEPNEQFF
TGTGCCAGCAGCCCTGGGAGGCCCGAACCCAATGAGCAGTTCTTC
>TRBD2|TRBV7-2|TRBJ2-1|NA
CASSPRGGLYNEQFF
TGTGCCAGCAGCCCCCGGGGGGGTTTATACAATGAGCAGTTCTTC
>NA|TRBV5-3|TRBJ1-2|once
CARSLRGTF
TGTGCCAGAAGCTTACGGGGGACCTTC
>NA|TRBV11-2|TRBJ1-1|NA
CASSPQGGTEAFF
TGTGCCAGCAGCCCCCAAGGGGGCACTGAAGCTTTCTTT
>NA|TRBV6-1|TRBJ1-2|NA
CASSLTTGSYGYTF
TGTGCCAGCAGTTTGACTACAGGGAGCTATGGCTACACCTTC
>TRBD2|TRBV4-3|TRBJ2-5|NA
CASSQGTSGGARETQYF
TGCGCCAGCAGCCAAGGGACTAGCGGGGGGGCTCGAGAGACCCAGTACTTC
>TRBD2|TRBV7-2|TRBJ2-1|NA
CASSFSGSGYNEQFF
TGTGCCAGCAGCTTCAGCGGGAGTGGCTACAATGAGCAGTTCTTC
>TRBD2|TRBV11-1|TRBJ2-1|NA
CASSPTSVSSYNEQFF
TGTGCCAGCAGCCCGACTAGCGTCTCTTCCTACAATGAGCAGTTCTTC
>NA|TRBV30|TRBJ1-1|NA
CAWSNGGTEAFF
TGTGCCTGGAGCAACGGGGGCACTGAAGCTTTCTTT
>NA|TRBV6-1|TRBJ1-4|once
CASSPRGEKLFF
TGTGCCAGCAGTCCTAGAGGTGAAAAACTGTTTTTT
>NA|TRBV5-6|TRBJ1-3|NA
CASSLSGGNTIYF
TGTGCCAGCAGCTTGTCAGGGGGAAACACCATATATTTT
>TRBD1|TRBV10-3|TRBJ1-2|NA
CAVRQGPSYGYTF
TGTGCCGTAAGACAGGGCCCCTCTTATGGCTACACCTTC
>TRBD1|TRBV10-3|TRBJ2-7|NA
CAISGQGGTYEQYF
TGTGCCATCAGCGGACAGGGGGGTACCTACGAGCAGTACTTC
>NA|TRBV4-3|TRBJ2-3|NA
CASSQAPGTSLLTDTQYF
TGCGCCAGCAGCCAAGCCCCCGGGACTTCCCTACTCACAGATACGCAGTATTTT
>NA|TRBV24-1|TRBJ2-1|NA
CATSDSWGDEQFF
TGTGCCACCAGTGATTCCTGGGGGGATGAGCAGTTCTTC
>NA|TRBV6-1|TRBJ2-3|few
CASSDRLDSQFYTQYF
TGTGCCAGCAGTGACCGGTTGGACAGCCAGTTCTATACGCAGTATTTT
>NA|TRBV11-3|TRBJ2-7|NA
CASSSQGGISYEQYF
TGTGCCAGCAGCTCACAGGGGGGGATTTCCTACGAGCAGTACTTC
>NA|TRBV29-1|TRBJ2-2|NA
CSVPAAGDTGELFF
TGCAGCGTTCCCGCGGCAGGGGACACCGGGGAGCTGTTTTTT